These 20 T cell receptor beta chains share one sample of origin, sequenced in a study of blood T cells in healthy people across ages. PCR was performed a second time for about 6 to 11 cycles using a sample-barcoded 5' primer and a J-beta primer mix. From the 5' RACE reads, TCRdb called clonotypes with MiXCR, one entry per CDR3 protein. In the table there are some 700,000 distinct CDR3 sequences, approximately 39% of which are singletons. The source material was blood. The receptors derive from a woman aged 60-75 years in good health.

This chain uses TRBV3-1 with TRBJ1-1; the D is unclear. The V end was cut by 6 bases, the J end by 4 bases, with 15 bases between. Germline-derived CDR1 and CDR2 are LGHDT and YNNKEL (reference sequence). CDR3 length: 14 residues. The CDR3 spells CASSLSGRGTEAFF. The CDR3 DNA is TGTGCCAGCAGTCTAAGCGGCCGAGGCACTGAAGCTTTCTTT.

This clonotype has ten or more counts. The chain links TRBV28 to TRBJ2-1; D is undetermined. The V gene's germline CDR1 is MDHEN and CDR2 SYDVKM. V was pared by 9 bases and J by 15 bases, with 21 bases between. The length of the CDR3 is 12 residues. CDR3 amino acids: CASQVNVGLLFF. As DNA, the CDR3 is TGTGCCAGTCAAGTTAACGTAGGGTTATTGTTCTTC.

The rearrangement joins TRBV28 to TRBJ2-1; no firm D call. The CDR3 has 16 residues. CDR1 and CDR2 from the germline V gene are MDHEN and SYDVKM. V lost 2 bases to trimming and J lost 9 bases, with 20 bases between them. CDR3 protein: CASSLPGLPGDGEQFF. CDR3 coding DNA: TGTGCCAGCAGTTTACCTGGCTTGCCCGGAGACGGTGAGCAGTTCTTC.

This clonotype came up many times. V is TRBV29-1 and J is TRBJ2-1; TRBD2 aligns across 15 bases. Germline V CDR1 and CDR2: SQVTM, ANQGSEA. CDR3 size: 16 residues. V dropped 6 bases and J dropped 4; count of bases not matched to a gene: 7. The chain's CDR3 is CSVDGTSGRNYNEQFF. In nucleotides, the CDR3 is TGCAGCGTGGACGGGACTAGCGGGAGGAATTACAATGAGCAGTTCTTC.

This clonotype was counted between two and nine times. The chain has TRBV20-1 and TRBJ2-3; 12 bases are a match to TRBD2. The trim removed 3 bases at V and 3 bases at J, leaving 7 bases unmatched. Germline V gives CDR1 DFQATT, CDR2 SNEGSKA (reference sequence). This CDR3 spans 16 amino acids. The CDR3 region is CSASPPTSGRTDTQYF. Written as DNA, the CDR3 is TGCAGTGCTAGCCCTCCGACTAGCGGGAGAACAGATACGCAGTATTTT.

There are a few counts of this clonotype. The chain is built from TRBV20-1 and TRBJ2-3, with 10 bases fitting TRBD2. V lost 0 bases to trimming and J lost 2 bases; unmatched junction nucleotides: 17. The germline gives CDR1 DFQATT, CDR2 SNEGSKA (reference sequence). The CDR3 consists of 20 residues. CDR3 in DNA: TGCAGTGCTAGAGATCTGGGACGGCTAGCGGGGGTGCTTAACACAGATACGCAGTATTTT. As protein: CSARDLGRLAGVLNTDTQYF.

This clonotype was seen only a few times. V and J are TRBV20-1 and TRBJ2-4; 7 bases are a match to TRBD1. Germline V gene data show CDR1 as DFQATT and CDR2 as SNEGSKA (reference sequence). V was clipped by 0 bases and J by 1 base; unmatched bases: 15. CDR3 length: 19 amino acids. The CDR3 DNA reads as TGCAGTGCTAGAGATGGACAGGCCGACCCCAAATCGGCCAAAAACATTCAGTACTTC. Encoded protein: CSARDGQADPKSAKNIQYF.

This clonotype occurred a few times. The rearrangement links TRBV14 to TRBJ2-3, with D perhaps matching TRBD2 (7 bases). The V and J ends lost 4 bases and 7 bases respectively, with 18 bases between them. CDR1 is SGHDN and CDR2 is FVKESK in the germline V gene. This CDR3 has 15 amino acids. This CDR3 is CASSRLKGGLNTQYF. The CDR3 nucleotides read TGTGCCAGCAGCCGGCTTAAGGGGGGACTAAATACGCAGTATTTT.

The chain has TRBV6-5 and TRBJ2-1, with 9 bases that match TRBD1. CDR3 length: 13 amino acids. Unmatched junction bases numbered 11, after V lost 7 bases and J lost 13 bases. Germline-derived CDR1 and CDR2 are MNHEY and SVGAGI. The CDR3 nucleotides are TGTGCCAGCACCCGGACAGGGGTAGAGACCCAGTTCTTC. Its protein is CASTRTGVETQFF.

This clonotype was picked up many times. The chain couples TRBV7-3 to TRBJ2-3; 8 nucleotides match TRBD2. The V and J ends lost 1 base and 2 bases, in that order; junction bases with no gene match: 2. There are 15 residues in the CDR3. Looked up from germline, CDR1 is SGHTA and CDR2 is FQGTGA. The CDR3 reads CASSLNGRATDTQYF. The DNA of the CDR3 is TGTGCCAGCAGCTTAAACGGGAGGGCCACAGATACGCAGTATTTT.

The rearrangement uses TRBV4-2 and TRBJ2-7; 13 bases line up with TRBD2. Germline trimming cut 4 bases from V and 5 bases from J; bases unmatched to any gene: 8. CDR1 and CDR2 from the germline V gene are LGHNA and YNFKEQ. This CDR3 is built from 16 residues. CDR3 protein: CASSPRLAGGLDEQYF. Here the CDR3 DNA reads TGTGCCAGCAGCCCTAGACTAGCGGGGGGACTCGACGAGCAGTACTTC.

The CDR3 here is CATSDSLAGAYNEQFF. As DNA, the CDR3 is TGTGCCACCAGTGATTCGCTAGCGGGGGCATACAATGAGCAGTTCTTC. The J gene is TRBJ2-1, the V gene TRBV24-1; 10 bases fit TRBD2. The germline V gene has CDR1 KGHDR and CDR2 SFDVKD. The CDR3 loop spans 16 amino acids. The V and J ends lost 2 bases and 4 bases, in that order; junction bases with no gene match: 4.

The chain carries TRBV6-2 or TRBV6-3 and TRBJ2-1; 13 bases fit TRBD2. The germline gives CDR1 MNHEY, CDR2 SVGEGT. The CDR3 runs to 19 residues. Trimming took 6 bases from V and 10 from J; bases not matched to a gene: 21. The CDR3 loop is CASRGTQWGKLAGGGEQFF. The CDR3 DNA reads TGTGCCAGCAGGGGTACCCAGTGGGGGAAACTAGCGGGAGGGGGAGAGCAGTTCTTC.

The chain joins TRBV25-1 to TRBJ2-7; 10 bases line up with TRBD2. Per the germline V gene, CDR1 is MGHDK and CDR2 is SYGVNS. The CDR3 spans 17 residues. Trimming removed 6 bases from V and 7 bases from J; junction bases left unmatched: 18. The CDR3 region is CASRHSSGGPSYNEQYF. Here the CDR3 DNA reads TGTGCCAGCAGGCATTCTAGCGGGGGCCCCTCCTACAATGAGCAGTACTTC.

CDR3 sequence reads: CASSEGLAEETQYF. CDR3 DNA sequence: TGTGCCAGCAGCGAGGGACTAGCGGAAGAGACCCAGTACTTC. The chain links TRBV9 to TRBJ2-5, with 11 nucleotides matching TRBD2. CDR3 size: 14 residues. From germline, CDR1 is SGDLS and CDR2 YYNGEE. J was trimmed by 3 bases and V by 3 bases; bases with no gene match: 1.

V gene TRBV7-3 combines with J gene TRBJ2-6, with D uncertain. CDR1 and CDR2 from the germline V gene are SGHTA and FQGTGA. The CDR3 runs to 16 residues. With 0 bases removed from V and 4 bases from J, the gap between germline ends came to 10 bases. DNA of the CDR3: TGTGCCAGCAGCTTAACGCAGGATATAGGGGCCAACGTCCTGACTTTC. Translation gives CASSLTQDIGANVLTF.

This clonotype was found a few times. The gene calls are TRBV9 and TRBJ2-5; 8 positions match TRBD2. V shed 4 bases and J 4 bases; nucleotides not matched to a gene: 9. The CDR3 extends over 15 amino acids. Germline-derived CDR1 and CDR2 are SGDLS and YYNGEE. In DNA form, the CDR3 reads TGTGCCAGCAGCCCACCCCGGGGGGGAGGAGAGACCCAGTACTTC. Protein product: CASSPPRGGGETQYF.

The J gene is TRBJ2-1, the V gene TRBV28; 9 bases fit TRBD2. The CDR3 contains 14 residues. Germline CDR1 and CDR2: MDHEN and SYDVKM. V lost 4 bases, J lost 7 bases, and 5 bases stayed unmatched. This chain's CDR3 is CASSSLAGPNEQFF. DNA of the CDR3: TGTGCCAGCAGTTCCCTAGCGGGACCGAATGAGCAGTTCTTC.

This chain joins TRBV7-2 and TRBJ2-7; D unresolved. Germline CDR1 SGHTA, CDR2 FQGNSA. This CDR3 contains 13 residues. Trimming shortened V by 0 bases and J by 2 bases, and 5 bases separated the two germline ends. As DNA, the CDR3 is TGTGCCAGCAGCTTAGCGAGTACCTACGAGCAGTACTTC. Its translation: CASSLASTYEQYF. Drawing the rest from reference TRBV7-2 and TRBJ2-7, the complete variable domain is GAGVSQSPSNKVTEKGKDVELRCDPISGHTALYWYRQSLGQGLEFLIYFQGNSAPDKSGLPSDRFSAERTGGSVSTLTIQRTQQEDSAVYLCASSLASTYEQYFGPGTRLTVT.

The CDR3 here is CASRSGAQETQYF. CDR3 DNA sequence: TGCGCCAGCCGTAGCGGGGCACAGGAGACCCAGTACTTC. The rearrangement joins TRBV5-1 to TRBJ2-5; 8 bases are shared with TRBD2. The CDR3 has 13 residues. Germline CDR1 reads SGHRS; CDR2 reads YFSETQ. J gave up 5 bases and V 7 bases, and 7 bases lay outside the gene matches.